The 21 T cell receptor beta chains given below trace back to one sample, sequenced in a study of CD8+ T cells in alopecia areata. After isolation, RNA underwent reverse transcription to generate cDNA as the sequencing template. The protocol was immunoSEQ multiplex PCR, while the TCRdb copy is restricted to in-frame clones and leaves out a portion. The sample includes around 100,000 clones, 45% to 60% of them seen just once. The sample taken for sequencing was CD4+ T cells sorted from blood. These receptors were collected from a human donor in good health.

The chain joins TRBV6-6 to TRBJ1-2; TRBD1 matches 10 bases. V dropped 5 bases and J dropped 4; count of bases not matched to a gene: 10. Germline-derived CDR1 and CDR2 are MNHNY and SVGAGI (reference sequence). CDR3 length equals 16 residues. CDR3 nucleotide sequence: TGTGCCAGCAGTCCCCTACCGGGACAGGGGACCTATGGCTACACCTTC. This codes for CASSPLPGQGTYGYTF.

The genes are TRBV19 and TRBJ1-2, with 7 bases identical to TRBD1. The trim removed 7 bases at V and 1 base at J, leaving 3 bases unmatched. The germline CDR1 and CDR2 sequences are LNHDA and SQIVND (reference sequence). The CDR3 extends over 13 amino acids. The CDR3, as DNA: TGTGCCAGTATCGGGGACAGTAACTATGGCTACACCTTC. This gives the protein CASIGDSNYGYTF.

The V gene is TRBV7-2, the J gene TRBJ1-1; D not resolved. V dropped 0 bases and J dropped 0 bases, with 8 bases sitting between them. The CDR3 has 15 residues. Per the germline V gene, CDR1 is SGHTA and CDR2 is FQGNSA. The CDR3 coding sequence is TGTGCCAGCAGCTTAGCAGGACTGATGAACACTGAAGCTTTCTTT. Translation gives CASSLAGLMNTEAFF.

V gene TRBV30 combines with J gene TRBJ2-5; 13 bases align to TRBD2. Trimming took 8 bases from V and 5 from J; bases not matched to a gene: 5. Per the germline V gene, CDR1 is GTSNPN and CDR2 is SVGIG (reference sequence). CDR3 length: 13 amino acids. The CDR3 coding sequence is TGTGCCATCGGACTAGCGGGGGTGGAGACCCAGTACTTC. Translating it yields CAIGLAGVETQYF.

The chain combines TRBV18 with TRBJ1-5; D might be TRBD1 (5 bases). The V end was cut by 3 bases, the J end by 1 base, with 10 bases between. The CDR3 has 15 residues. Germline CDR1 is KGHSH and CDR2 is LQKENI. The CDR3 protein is CASSPRPGSNQPQHF. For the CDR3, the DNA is TGTGCCAGCTCACCTAGGCCAGGGAGCAATCAGCCCCAGCATTTT.

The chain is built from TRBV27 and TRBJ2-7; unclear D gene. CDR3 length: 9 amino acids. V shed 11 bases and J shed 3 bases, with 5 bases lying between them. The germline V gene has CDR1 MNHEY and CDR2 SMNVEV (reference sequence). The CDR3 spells CAGCYEQYF. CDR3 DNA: TGTGCCGGCTGCTACGAGCAGTACTTC.

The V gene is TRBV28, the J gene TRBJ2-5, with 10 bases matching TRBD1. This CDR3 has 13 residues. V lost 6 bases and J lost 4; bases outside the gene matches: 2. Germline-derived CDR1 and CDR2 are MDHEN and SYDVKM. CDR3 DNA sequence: TGTGCCAGCAGACGGGACAGGGGAGAGACCCAGTACTTC. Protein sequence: CASRRDRGETQYF.

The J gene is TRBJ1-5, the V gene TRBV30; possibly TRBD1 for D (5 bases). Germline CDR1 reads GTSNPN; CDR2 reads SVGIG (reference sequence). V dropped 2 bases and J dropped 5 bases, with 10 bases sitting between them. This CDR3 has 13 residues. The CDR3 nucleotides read TGTGCCTGGAGTAGAGGGGCAGATCAGCCCCAGCATTTT. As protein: CAWSRGADQPQHF.

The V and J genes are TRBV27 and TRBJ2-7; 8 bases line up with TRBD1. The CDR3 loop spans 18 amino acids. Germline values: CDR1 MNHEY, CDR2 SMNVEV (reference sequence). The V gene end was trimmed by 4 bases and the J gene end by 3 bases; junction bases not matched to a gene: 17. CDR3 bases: TGTGCCAGCAGTTCCCAGAGGACAGGGTCGGAAGTGGTCTACGAGCAGTACTTC. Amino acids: CASSSQRTGSEVVYEQYF.

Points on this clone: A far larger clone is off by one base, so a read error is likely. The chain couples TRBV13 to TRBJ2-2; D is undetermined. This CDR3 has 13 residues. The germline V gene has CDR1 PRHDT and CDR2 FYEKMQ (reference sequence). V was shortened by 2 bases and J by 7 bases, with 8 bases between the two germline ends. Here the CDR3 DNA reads TGTGCCAGCAGCTTAATTGAAGACGGGGAGCTGTTTTTT. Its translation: CASSLIEDGELFF.

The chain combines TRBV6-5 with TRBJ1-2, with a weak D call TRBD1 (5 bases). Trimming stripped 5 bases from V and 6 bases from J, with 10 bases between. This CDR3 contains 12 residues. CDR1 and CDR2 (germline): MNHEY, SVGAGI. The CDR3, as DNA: TGTGCCAGCAGTGTTCTGGGGGATGGCTACACCTTC. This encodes CASSVLGDGYTF.

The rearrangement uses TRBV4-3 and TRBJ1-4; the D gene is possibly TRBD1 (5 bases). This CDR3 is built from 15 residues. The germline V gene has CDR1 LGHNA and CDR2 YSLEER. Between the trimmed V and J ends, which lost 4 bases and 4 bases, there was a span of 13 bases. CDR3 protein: CASSPRQSLNEKLFF. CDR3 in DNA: TGCGCCAGCAGCCCGCGACAGTCCCTTAATGAAAAACTGTTTTTT.

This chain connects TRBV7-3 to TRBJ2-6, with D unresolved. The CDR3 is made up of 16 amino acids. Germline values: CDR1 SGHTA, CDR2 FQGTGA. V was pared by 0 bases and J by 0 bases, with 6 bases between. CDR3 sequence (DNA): TGTGCCAGCAGCTTAACGAGGATCTCTGGGGCCAACGTCCTGACTTTC. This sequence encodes CASSLTRISGANVLTF. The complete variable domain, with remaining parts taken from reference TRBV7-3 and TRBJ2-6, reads GAGVSQTPSNKVTEKGKYVELRCDPISGHTALYWYRQSLGQGPEFLIYFQGTGAADDSGLPNDRFFAVRPEGSVSTLKIQRTERGDSAVYLCASSLTRISGANVLTFGAGSRLTVL.

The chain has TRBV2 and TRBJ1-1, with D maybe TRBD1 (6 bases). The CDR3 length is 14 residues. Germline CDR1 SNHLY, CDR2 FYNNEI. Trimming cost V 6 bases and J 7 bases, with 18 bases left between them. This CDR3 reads CASRAKGTTGEAFF. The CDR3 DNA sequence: TGTGCCAGCAGAGCAAAGGGGACAACCGGTGAAGCTTTCTTT.

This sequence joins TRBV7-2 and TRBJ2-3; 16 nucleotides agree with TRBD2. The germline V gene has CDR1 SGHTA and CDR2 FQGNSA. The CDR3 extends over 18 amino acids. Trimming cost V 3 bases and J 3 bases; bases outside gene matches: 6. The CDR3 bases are TGTGCCAGCAGCTTCCCGGGACTAGCGGGGGGGCCTACAGATACGCAGTATTTT. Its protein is CASSFPGLAGGPTDTQYF.

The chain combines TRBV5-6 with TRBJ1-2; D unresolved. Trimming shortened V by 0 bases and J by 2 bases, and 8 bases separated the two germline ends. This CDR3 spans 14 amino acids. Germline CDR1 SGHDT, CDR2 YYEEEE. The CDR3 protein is CASSLVSENYGYTF. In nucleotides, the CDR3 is TGTGCCAGCAGCTTGGTTTCGGAGAACTATGGCTACACCTTC.

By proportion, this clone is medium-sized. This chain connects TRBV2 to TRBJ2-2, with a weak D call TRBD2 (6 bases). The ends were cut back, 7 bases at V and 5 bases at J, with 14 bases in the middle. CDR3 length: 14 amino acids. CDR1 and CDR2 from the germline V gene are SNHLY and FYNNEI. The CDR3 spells CASKDRGGTGELFF. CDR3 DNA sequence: TGTGCCAGCAAGGACCGCGGAGGGACCGGGGAGCTGTTTTTT.

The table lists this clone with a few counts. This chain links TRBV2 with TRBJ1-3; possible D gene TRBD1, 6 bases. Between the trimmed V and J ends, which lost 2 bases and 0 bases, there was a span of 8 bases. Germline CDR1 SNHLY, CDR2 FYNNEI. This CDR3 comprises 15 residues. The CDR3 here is CASSEQGHSGNTIYF. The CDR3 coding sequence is TGTGCCAGCAGTGAACAGGGGCACTCTGGAAACACCATATATTTT.

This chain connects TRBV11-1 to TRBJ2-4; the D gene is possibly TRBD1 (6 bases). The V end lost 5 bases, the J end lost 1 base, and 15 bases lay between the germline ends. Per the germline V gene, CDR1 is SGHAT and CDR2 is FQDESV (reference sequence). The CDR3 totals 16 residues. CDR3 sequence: CASSRTNRAAKNIQYF. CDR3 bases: TGTGCCAGCAGCCGAACGAACAGGGCTGCCAAAAACATTCAGTACTTC.

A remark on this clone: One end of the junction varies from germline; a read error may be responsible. CDR3 nucleotide sequence: TGTGCCATCAGTGAGTCCTCCGGGACAATTTTGTACGAGCAGTACTTC. Its translation is CAISESSGTILYEQYF. The V and J genes are TRBV6-1 and TRBJ2-7, with D tentatively TRBD1 (6 bases). The CDR3 is made up of 16 amino acids. Germline-derived CDR1 and CDR2 are MNHNS and SASEGT.

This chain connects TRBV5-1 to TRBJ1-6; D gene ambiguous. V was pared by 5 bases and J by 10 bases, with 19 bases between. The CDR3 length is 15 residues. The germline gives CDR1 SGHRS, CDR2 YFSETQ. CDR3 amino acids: CASSSLGFRGSPLHF. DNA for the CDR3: TGCGCCAGCAGTTCCTTGGGGTTTCGCGGATCACCCCTCCACTTT.